The clone carrying this TCR beta chain turned up a few times. Its antigen remains unidentified. TCRdb used MiXCR to reprocess the reads, holding one entry per CDR3 protein. The sample lists about a million distinct CDR3 sequences, roughly a third seen once, with roughly an eighth in the top ten. This entry is derived from a study of T cell repertoires in cytomegalovirus infection. Study-level background: Public TCR beta signatures indicated both CMV infection and matching HLA type. Study-wide findings and caveats: Across the ex vivo response, the dominant clonotypes were HLA-C-restricted CMV-specific TCR beta clonotypes.

CDR3 length equals 16 residues. Germline CDR1 is PRHDT and CDR2 is FYEKMQ (reference sequence). The V and J ends lost 0 bases and 4 bases, in that order; junction bases with no gene match: 4. The sequenced sample was cultured CD8+ T cells from PBMCs, obtained from culture after CMV antigen stimulation. The receptor comes from a human donor in good health (CMV status not recorded). Some clones in this sample may be carry-over from other donors' samples. J is TRBJ2-2 and V is TRBV13, with 8 bases fitting TRBD1. The CDR3 sequence: CASSLGRGRVTGELFF. For the CDR3, the DNA is TGTGCCAGCAGCTTAGGCAGGGGGCGTGTCACCGGGGAGCTGTTTTTT.